This is a list of T cell receptor beta chains from one sample in a study of CD8+CD57+ T cells in acquired aplastic anemia. TCRdb reprocessed the reads with MiXCR, giving one entry per CDR3 protein. This table has 100,000 to 150,000 distinct CDR3 sequences, roughly 55% appearing once. Sequencing was performed on sorted CD4+, CD8+, or CD8+CD57+ T cells (not recorded which) from PBMCs. These receptors were collected from a human donor with aplastic anemia. Both conserved end residues are part of each CDR3. D genes are given only for firm matches. Size values are once, few and many counts, or a class for expanded clones, and some rows have none.

V gene,clone size,J gene,D gene,CDR3 protein,CDR3 DNA
TRBV10-3,-,TRBJ2-7,TRBD1,CASSATGGPYEQYF,TGTGCCAGCAGTGCGACAGGGGGACCCTACGAGCAGTACTTC
TRBV2,once,TRBJ1-1,-,CASGDWGAGGTEAFF,TGTGCCAGCGGGGATTGGGGGGCTGGGGGCACTGAAGCTTTCTTT
TRBV5-1,-,TRBJ1-2,-,CASSLPADYGYTF,TGCGCCAGCAGCTTGCCGGCGGATTATGGCTACACCTTC
TRBV9,-,TRBJ1-1,-,CASSVGQGRMYEAFF,TGTGCCAGCAGCGTAGGGCAGGGACGTATGTATGAAGCTTTCTTT
TRBV9,-,TRBJ1-1,-,CASGDRDTEAFF,TGTGCCAGCGGGGACCGGGATACTGAAGCTTTCTTT
TRBV27,few,TRBJ1-2,-,CASSLAGAGYGYTF,TGTGCCAGCAGTTTAGCGGGGGCAGGCTATGGCTACACCTTC
TRBV19,-,TRBJ1-6,-,CASKTTPWYSPLHF,TGTGCCAGTAAAACGACACCATGGTATTCACCCCTCCACTTT
TRBV20-1,once,TRBJ2-6,-,CSARNLNPGANVLTF,TGCAGTGCTAGGAATCTCAACCCTGGGGCCAACGTCCTGACTTTC
TRBV19,-,TRBJ1-5,-,CASSIGAGEQPQHF,TGTGCCAGTAGTATTGGGGCGGGCGAACAGCCCCAGCATTTT
TRBV7-2,-,TRBJ2-7,TRBD2,CASSLLAGGGDEQYF,TGTGCCAGCAGCTTATTGGCGGGGGGTGGCGACGAGCAGTACTTC
TRBV29-1,-,TRBJ1-2,TRBD1,CSVAGQGGYGYTF,TGCAGCGTTGCCGGACAGGGAGGCTATGGCTACACCTTC
TRBV9,-,TRBJ2-7,TRBD1,CDSSYGQVSYEQYF,TGTGACAGCAGTTACGGACAGGTATCCTACGAGCAGTACTTC
TRBV29-1,-,TRBJ1-1,-,CSLVGLGDPYEAFF,TGCAGCCTTGTTGGACTGGGGGACCCATACGAAGCTTTCTTT
TRBV14,many,TRBJ2-7,-,CASSRSDSYEQYF,TGTGCCAGCAGCCGCTCGGACTCCTACGAGCAGTACTTC
TRBV19,-,TRBJ2-1,TRBD1,CASEGQGLGNEQFF,TGTGCCAGCGAAGGACAGGGGCTTGGCAATGAGCAGTTCTTC
TRBV7-9,many,TRBJ1-1,-,CASSLGQNTEAFF,TGTGCCAGCAGCTTGGGACAGAACACTGAAGCTTTCTTT
TRBV2,-,TRBJ2-3,-,CASGPDEGTQYF,TGTGCCAGCGGACCGGACGAGGGTACGCAGTATTTT
TRBV2,few,TRBJ1-2,-,CASSYDARGGYTF,TGTGCCAGCAGTTACGATGCACGGGGGGGCTACACCTTC
TRBV24-1,many,TRBJ1-1,-,CATSDGGEAFF,TGTGCCACCAGTGACGGGGGTGAAGCTTTCTTT
TRBV29-1,-,TRBJ2-7,TRBD2,CSVEGRGGYEQYF,TGCAGCGTTGAAGGACGCGGGGGCTACGAGCAGTACTTC
TRBV27,-,TRBJ2-1,-,CTSSWRGTYNEQFF,TGTACCAGCAGTTGGCGGGGCACCTACAATGAGCAGTTCTTC
TRBV20-1,-,TRBJ1-1,TRBD1,CSVRQGPYTEAFF,TGCAGTGTTCGACAGGGTCCGTACACTGAAGCTTTCTTT
TRBV7-3,-,TRBJ1-1,TRBD1,CASAEGTGHTEAFF,TGTGCCAGCGCCGAAGGGACAGGGCACACTGAAGCTTTCTTT
TRBV27,-,TRBJ1-1,-,CASSTPQVPEAFF,TGTGCCAGCAGCACCCCCCAGGTACCCGAAGCTTTCTTT
TRBV2,-,TRBJ2-5,-,CASSEDSWGEETQYF,TGTGCCAGCAGTGAAGATTCCTGGGGCGAGGAGACCCAGTACTTC
TRBV25-1,few,TRBJ2-1,-,CASSESGPSSYNEQFF,TGTGCCAGCAGTGAATCGGGCCCTAGCTCCTACAATGAGCAGTTCTTC
TRBV5-1,-,TRBJ2-7,TRBD2,CASSLGASGVYEQYF,TGCGCCAGCAGCTTGGGGGCTAGCGGGGTCTACGAGCAGTACTTC
TRBV10-1,-,TRBJ1-4,-,CATRTGSEKLFF,TGCGCCACCCGAACAGGAAGCGAAAAACTGTTTTTT
TRBV7-8,many,TRBJ1-5,TRBD1,CASSSDRGGNQPQHF,TGTGCCAGCAGTTCGGACAGGGGGGGCAATCAGCCCCAGCATTTT
TRBV19,many,TRBJ1-1,TRBD1,CASSKDRAKTEAFF,TGTGCCAGTAGTAAGGACAGGGCAAAAACTGAAGCTTTCTTT
TRBV2,-,TRBJ1-2,-,CASSSDSNYGYTF,TGTGCCAGCAGTTCTGATTCTAACTATGGCTACACCTTC
TRBV2,-,TRBJ2-7,TRBD2,CASSVLSSGTYEQYF,TGTGCCAGCAGTGTCCTTTCAAGCGGGACTTACGAGCAGTACTTC
TRBV10-2,-,TRBJ1-2,-,CASMGYRRPYGYTF,TGCGCCAGCATGGGTTACCGGAGACCCTATGGCTACACCTTC
TRBV19,-,TRBJ2-5,TRBD2,CASTPSGRAEETQYF,TGTGCCAGCACCCCCAGCGGGAGGGCCGAAGAGACCCAGTACTTC
TRBV7-9,few,TRBJ1-6,-,CASSKHEGSVPLHF,TGTGCCAGCAGCAAACACGAGGGGTCGGTGCCCCTCCACTTT
TRBV15,-,TRBJ1-2,-,CATSRDGQTAGYGYTF,TGTGCCACCAGCAGAGATGGACAGACGGCCGGCTATGGCTACACCTTC
TRBV27,few,TRBJ2-2,-,CASSPPGRRTGELFF,TGTGCCAGCAGTCCCCCCGGGAGACGAACCGGGGAGCTGTTTTTT
TRBV5-1,few,TRBJ2-6,-,CASSVPLSSGANVLTF,TGCGCCAGCAGCGTACCCCTGAGCTCTGGGGCCAACGTCCTGACTTTC
TRBV10-1,-,TRBJ1-1,-,CASTAGTSGTEAFF,TGCGCCAGCACCGCCGGGACCTCGGGCACTGAAGCTTTCTTT
TRBV5-1,-,TRBJ2-7,-,CASSLGSQGNYEQYF,TGCGCCAGCAGCTTGGGCAGTCAGGGAAACTACGAGCAGTACTTC
TRBV4-3,many,TRBJ2-1,-,CASSQARSLNEQFF,TGCGCCAGCAGCCAAGCTCGCAGCCTCAATGAGCAGTTCTTC
TRBV24-1,-,TRBJ2-3,TRBD2,CASSVAVGGALDTQYF,TGTGCCAGCAGCGTAGCGGTCGGGGGGGCCTTAGATACGCAGTATTTT
TRBV5-4,-,TRBJ2-4,-,CASTDGSDIQYF,TGTGCCAGCACCGACGGTTCGGACATTCAGTACTTC
TRBV18,-,TRBJ2-7,TRBD1,CASSARDSYEQYF,TGTGCCAGCTCGGCTCGGGACAGCTACGAGCAGTACTTC
TRBV27,many,TRBJ2-7,-,CASSSPTYSYEQYF,TGTGCCAGCAGTTCCCCCACGTACTCCTACGAGCAGTACTTC
TRBV7-3,few,TRBJ1-1,-,CASSLHQGNTEAFF,TGTGCCAGCAGCTTACACCAGGGGAACACTGAAGCTTTCTTT
TRBV29-1,many,TRBJ2-7,TRBD2,CSVGVVGLAGYEQYF,TGCAGCGTTGGGGTCGTGGGGCTAGCGGGCTACGAGCAGTACTTC
TRBV30,few,TRBJ2-6,-,CAWSYSSGANVLTF,TGTGCCTGGAGTTACAGCTCTGGGGCCAACGTCCTGACTTTC
TRBV29-1,-,TRBJ1-6,-,CSDGTVGSPLHF,TGCAGCGACGGGACGGTGGGTTCACCCCTCCACTTT
TRBV28,-,TRBJ2-7,-,CASSGVGDPPYEQCF,TGTGCCAGCAGCGGCGTCGGGGACCCGCCCTACGAGCAGTGCTTC